This T cell receptor beta chain came from a study of T cell responses to AZD1222 COVID-19 vaccine. Measured with immunoSEQ multiplex PCR; TCRdb has only the in-frame clones, and not every one. The sample includes approximately 110,000 clones, approximately 90% of them seen just once. Points from the study as a whole: Spike-spanning, vaccine-associated CD4 TCRs were dominant at 160-218 and 743-854.

Analysis merged second doses at about 4 or about 12 weeks. In its sample, this clone was seen a few times. Its target is not known. This specimen consisted of peripheral blood, obtained 28 days after the second AZD1222 dose. The receptor comes from an adult who received the AZD1222 COVID-19 vaccine.

CDR3: CASSFYDLPDTQYF. In DNA form, the CDR3 reads TGTGCCAGCAGCTTCTACGATCTCCCGGATACGCAGTATTTT. The rearrangement uses TRBV7-9 and TRBJ2-3; no definite D call. This CDR3 comprises 14 residues. Trimming removed 3 bases at V and 6 bases at J, with 13 bases between. Looked up from germline, CDR1 is SEHNR and CDR2 is FQNEAQ (reference sequence).